What follows are 30 T cell receptor beta chains derived from one specimen sequenced in a study of radiotherapy plus CTLA-4 blockade in lung cancer. Only in-frame clones appear in the TCRdb table, and some are missing; sequencing was by immunoSEQ multiplex PCR. Of 89,000 or so clones in the sample, around four fifths were seen once. This sample comprised peripheral blood, obtained from a patient treated with radiotherapy plus ipilimumab. The source of these receptors is a human donor with non-small cell lung cancer who had a partial response to radiotherapy plus ipilimumab.

The V call is TRBV5-4, the J call TRBJ2-7; D remains ambiguous. Trimming left V 0 bases short and J 6 bases short, with 7 bases between. The germline V gene has CDR1 SGHNT and CDR2 YYREEE (reference sequence). The CDR3 contains 12 residues. The CDR3 region has the DNA TGTGCCAGCAGCTTGGGTACTACCGAGCAGTACTTC. It yields the protein CASSLGTTEQYF. Full variable domain (remainder filled in from reference TRBV5-4 and TRBJ2-7): ETGVTQSPTHLIKTRGQQVTLRCSSQSGHNTVSWYQQALGQGPQFIFQYYREEENGRGNFPPRFSGLQFPNYSSELNVNALELDDSALYLCASSLGTTEQYFGPGTRLTVT.

This chain links TRBV30 with TRBJ2-1; 11 bases fit TRBD2. The CDR3 is 15 residues long. The V segment lost 0 bases and the J segment 4 bases; nucleotides outside the gene matches: 2. CDR1 GTSNPN and CDR2 SVGIG come from the germline V gene (reference sequence). CDR3 in amino acids: CAWSVPSGRYNEQFF. The DNA of the CDR3 is TGTGCCTGGAGTGTCCCTAGCGGGAGGTACAATGAGCAGTTCTTC.

The rearrangement joins TRBV25-1 to TRBJ1-4; 7 bases line up with TRBD1. This CDR3 has 12 residues. After removal of 6 bases from V and 10 bases from J, the junction contained 5 bases not matched to a gene. Per the germline V gene, CDR1 is MGHDK and CDR2 is SYGVNS. CDR3 bases: TGTGCCAGCAGACAGGGGACGAGAAAACTGTTTTTT. This translates into CASRQGTRKLFF.

This sequence joins TRBV6-6 and TRBJ1-3; D perhaps matches TRBD1 (6 bases). In germline, CDR1 is MNHNY, CDR2 SVGAGI (reference sequence). The CDR3 loop spans 14 amino acids. Trimming pared 7 bases from V and 2 bases from J, leaving 12 bases between. Here the CDR3 DNA reads TGTGCCAGCATTAAGGACAGTCCTGGAAACACCATATATTTT. Amino acid sequence: CASIKDSPGNTIYF.

This clone was seen a single time. V gene TRBV7-2 combines with J gene TRBJ2-1; D is uncertain. CDR3 length: 13 amino acids. Germline CDR1 SGHTA, CDR2 FQGNSA. V was pared by 2 bases and J by 4 bases, with 6 bases between. The CDR3 DNA follows: TGTGCCAGCAGCTTAAACTCGTACAATGAGCAGTTCTTC. This sequence encodes CASSLNSYNEQFF.

J is TRBJ2-7 and V is TRBV7-9, with 14 bases aligning to TRBD2. The V segment lost 2 bases and the J segment 4 bases; nucleotides outside the gene matches: 1. This CDR3 has 15 residues. In germline, CDR1 is SEHNR, CDR2 FQNEAQ (reference sequence). CDR3 region: CASSLWTSGRYEQYF. Here the CDR3 DNA reads TGTGCCAGCAGCTTATGGACTAGCGGGAGGTACGAGCAGTACTTC.

The sample holds a few counts of this clone. V is TRBV28 and J is TRBJ1-3, with 7 bases matching TRBD1. The germline CDR1 and CDR2 sequences are MDHEN and SYDVKM. The CDR3 sequence is 16 residues long. After removal of 0 bases from V and 2 bases from J, the junction contained 4 bases not matched to a gene. The CDR3 sequence: CASSLWTDRAGNTIYF. For the CDR3, the DNA is TGTGCCAGCAGTTTATGGACTGACAGGGCTGGAAACACCATATATTTT.

V gene TRBV19 combines with J gene TRBJ1-1; D unclear. V lost 5 bases and J 5 bases, leaving 12 bases between the germline ends. This CDR3 comprises 13 residues. Germline loops: CDR1 LNHDA, CDR2 SQIVND (reference sequence). The CDR3 is CASSQSGGTEAFF. The DNA for the CDR3 is TGTGCCAGTAGTCAATCGGGAGGAACTGAAGCTTTCTTT.

The V call is TRBV29-1, the J call TRBJ1-3; D not certain. Germline V lookup: CDR1 SQVTM, CDR2 ANQGSEA. V was trimmed by 6 bases and J by 0 bases, leaving 9 bases between them. The CDR3 covers 13 residues. Here the CDR3 reads CSVGQDSGNTIYF. The CDR3 nucleotides read TGCAGCGTGGGCCAGGACTCTGGAAACACCATATATTTT.

This clone was counted a single time. The V and J genes are TRBV7-2 and TRBJ2-7; tentatively, D is TRBD2 (7 bases). CDR3 length: 16 amino acids. CDR1 is SGHTA and CDR2 is FQGNSA in the germline V gene. V lost 5 bases to trimming and J lost 12 bases, with 29 bases between them. The CDR3 DNA reads as TGTGCCAGCAGCCCTGATCGAGGGGCCGAAGCGCGGGGGCGGTACTTC. As protein: CASSPDRGAEARGRYF.

This clone was detected only a few times. The chain is built from TRBV5-1 and TRBJ2-6; tentative D call: TRBD1 (5 bases). Per the germline V gene, CDR1 is SGHRS and CDR2 is YFSETQ. This CDR3 region has 17 residues. The V gene lost 4 bases and the J gene lost 0 bases, with 14 bases spanning the gap. The CDR3: CASSTTGRPSGANVLTF. The CDR3 region has the DNA TGCGCCAGCAGCACCACAGGACGGCCCTCTGGGGCCAACGTCCTGACTTTC.

This rearrangement joins TRBV9 to TRBJ2-2, with TRBD2 identical over 8 bases. The germline gives CDR1 SGDLS, CDR2 YYNGEE. CDR3 length: 17 residues. V shed 4 bases, J shed 6 bases, and the junction held 14 bases outside the gene matches. The CDR3 nucleotides read TGTGCCAGCAGCCCCACAGTTGGGCGGGAGGTAGCCGGGGAGCTGTTTTTT. Residues: CASSPTVGREVAGELFF.

The chain has TRBV19 and TRBJ1-5; no reliable D call. This CDR3 contains 12 residues. V shed 5 bases and J shed 3 bases, with 5 bases lying between them. Germline lookup yields CDR1 LNHDA and CDR2 SQIVND (reference sequence). CDR3 amino acids: CASSPSNQPQHF. In DNA, the CDR3 is TGTGCCAGTAGTCCGTCCAATCAGCCCCAGCATTTT.

The chain carries TRBV7-2 and TRBJ1-5; 10 bases map to TRBD1. Germline CDR1 is SGHTA and CDR2 is FQGNSA. V dropped 5 bases and J dropped 4; count of bases not matched to a gene: 5. The CDR3 spans 15 residues. CDR3 DNA sequence: TGTGCCAGCAGCGCCGACAGGGGGCGAAATCAGCCCCAGCATTTT. Its protein product is CASSADRGRNQPQHF.

This clone has just one count. The chain employs TRBV4-1 and TRBJ1-3; no clear D. The ends were cut back, 1 base at V and 0 bases at J, with 13 bases in the middle. In germline, CDR1 is MGHRA, CDR2 YSYEKL. The CDR3 extends over 17 amino acids. The CDR3 DNA sequence: TGCGCCAGCAGCCAAGGGCGCGGAGGGATCTCTGGAAACACCATATATTTT. Protein product: CASSQGRGGISGNTIYF.

The chain recombines TRBV7-9 with TRBJ1-1, with 7 positions matching TRBD1. V gave up 6 bases and J gave up 0 bases; unmatched junction bases: 4. Germline CDR1 and CDR2: SEHNR and FQNEAQ (reference sequence). The CDR3 extends over 14 amino acids. CDR3 sequence reads: CASRGDRVNTEAFF. The CDR3 DNA is TGTGCCAGCAGAGGCGACAGGGTGAACACTGAAGCTTTCTTT. Looking up the rest from reference TRBV7-9 and TRBJ1-1 gives the full variable domain: DTGVSQNPRHKITKRGQNVTFRCDPISEHNRLYWYRQTLGQGPEFLTYFQNEAQLEKSRLLSDRFSAERPKGSFSTLEIQRTEQGDSAMYLCASRGDRVNTEAFFGQGTRLTVV.

The chain uses TRBV4-1 and TRBJ2-1; D gene uncertain. The CDR3 totals 16 residues. Germline loops: CDR1 MGHRA, CDR2 YSYEKL. Deletions cut 1 base from V and 3 bases from J, with 13 bases between. CDR3 sequence (DNA): TGCGCCAGCAGCCAAGGATCAGCGAGACTCTACAATGAGCAGTTCTTC. Translating gives CASSQGSARLYNEQFF.

This clone was observed a handful of times. The CDR3 nucleotides are TGTGCCTTAAACCAGGACAGGGCAGATACGCAGTATTTT. It translates to CALNQDRADTQYF. The V gene is TRBV30, the J gene TRBJ2-3, with TRBD1 identical over 8 bases. CDR1 is GTSNPN, CDR2 SVGIG, per germline (reference sequence). The CDR3 length is 13 residues. The V segment lost 7 bases and the J segment 4 bases; nucleotides outside the gene matches: 7.

The rearrangement uses TRBV7-2 and TRBJ2-3; D call uncertain. This CDR3 comprises 13 residues. Trimming stripped 5 bases from V and 3 bases from J, with 9 bases between. Germline loops: CDR1 SGHTA, CDR2 FQGNSA. The CDR3 region is CASSATRTDTQYF. The CDR3 bases are TGTGCCAGCAGCGCCACTCGAACAGATACGCAGTATTTT.

This clone was seen only a few times. The genes are TRBV29-1 and TRBJ1-4, with D perhaps TRBD1 (5 bases). This CDR3 has 13 residues. V was shortened by 4 bases and J by 8 bases, with 14 bases between the two germline ends. Germline CDR1 is SQVTM and CDR2 is ANQGSEA. As DNA, the CDR3 is TGCAGCGTTGGGGAGGGGTTAGGCGAAAAACTGTTTTTT. Translation gives CSVGEGLGEKLFF.

The chain couples TRBV7-2 to TRBJ2-7; D ambiguous. This CDR3 region has 14 residues. Germline V CDR1 and CDR2: SGHTA, FQGNSA. With 5 bases removed from V and 0 bases from J, the gap between germline ends came to 11 bases. The CDR3 DNA reads as TGTGCCAGCAGCCGAGGCGGCGGCTCCTACGAGCAGTACTTC. Protein product: CASSRGGGSYEQYF.

The genes are TRBV28 and TRBJ2-6; 9 positions match TRBD1. With 2 bases clipped from V and 10 bases from J, the junction kept 6 bases outside the gene matches. There are 15 residues in the CDR3. Per germline, CDR1 MDHEN and CDR2 SYDVKM. The CDR3, as DNA: TGTGCCAGCAGTTTAACGGGACAGGGTGAGAACGTCCTGACTTTC. Protein product: CASSLTGQGENVLTF.

The chain links TRBV6-1 to TRBJ1-1; 8 nucleotides agree with TRBD1. CDR1 is MNHNS and CDR2 is SASEGT in the germline V gene. Trimming took 8 bases from V and 8 from J; bases not matched to a gene: 7. The CDR3 has 12 residues. The CDR3 reads CASRFRTGEAFF. The CDR3 DNA reads as TGTGCCAGCCGATTTCGGACAGGGGAAGCTTTCTTT.

In the case of this clone: Germline is not matched at one junction end, which may reflect a read error. The chain employs TRBV27 and TRBJ2-1; 9 nucleotides line up with TRBD2. The germline gives CDR1 MNHEY, CDR2 SMNVEV (reference sequence). CDR3 length: 12 residues. CDR3 sequence: CASSMISGGELF. The CDR3 DNA follows: TGTGCCAGCTCAATGATTAGCGGGGGAGAGCTCTTC.

The rearrangement links TRBV7-2 to TRBJ2-3; TRBD2 aligns across 8 bases. CDR1 is SGHTA and CDR2 is FQGNSA in the germline V gene. This CDR3 contains 16 residues. V shed 1 base and J 2 bases; nucleotides not matched to a gene: 5. CDR3: CASSLGGGRYTDTQYF. CDR3 sequence (DNA): TGTGCCAGCAGCTTAGGTGGCGGGAGGTACACAGATACGCAGTATTTT.

The J gene is TRBJ2-3, the V gene TRBV11-3, with 8 bases fitting TRBD2. Germline values: CDR1 SGHNT, CDR2 YENEEA. The CDR3 covers 17 residues. The V segment lost 5 bases and the J segment 3 bases; nucleotides outside the gene matches: 13. Here the CDR3 reads CASSTKSQSGRTDTQYF. The CDR3 bases are TGTGCCAGCAGCACCAAGTCTCAGAGCGGGAGAACAGATACGCAGTATTTT.

The chain uses TRBV20-1 and TRBJ1-1; D is unclear. This CDR3 spans 11 amino acids. Looked up from germline, CDR1 is DFQATT and CDR2 is SNEGSKA (reference sequence). Trimming cost V 3 bases and J 7 bases, with 9 bases left between them. The CDR3 loop reads CSASAAGEAFF. The CDR3 DNA sequence: TGCAGTGCTAGCGCCGCGGGTGAAGCTTTCTTT.

The rearrangement uses TRBV19 and TRBJ2-2; tentative D call: TRBD2 (5 bases). The germline V and J ends were trimmed by 3 bases and 5 bases, with 10 bases remaining between them. The CDR3 extends over 14 amino acids. Germline CDR1 is LNHDA and CDR2 is SQIVND (reference sequence). The CDR3 bases are TGTGCCAGTAGTATGAGGGAGAGGACCGGGGAGCTGTTTTTT. Amino acid sequence: CASSMRERTGELFF.

The chain joins TRBV6-1 to TRBJ2-7; 9 bases map to TRBD1. This CDR3 spans 15 amino acids. Germline V gene lookup returns CDR1 MNHNS and CDR2 SASEGT. With 6 bases clipped from V and 1 base from J, the junction kept 7 bases outside the gene matches. CDR3 DNA sequence: TGTGCCAGCAGAAGGGGACAGGGACGTTCCTACGAGCAGTACTTC. It translates to CASRRGQGRSYEQYF.

The chain recombines TRBV7-3 with TRBJ2-3, with D perhaps TRBD2 (6 bases). Trimming removed 5 bases at V and 0 bases at J, with 21 bases between. The CDR3 runs 18 residues. Germline V lookup: CDR1 SGHTA, CDR2 FQGTGA. CDR3 amino acids: CASSPHPRGSTSTDTQYF. DNA of the CDR3: TGTGCCAGCAGCCCCCACCCCCGGGGGTCTACTAGCACAGATACGCAGTATTTT.